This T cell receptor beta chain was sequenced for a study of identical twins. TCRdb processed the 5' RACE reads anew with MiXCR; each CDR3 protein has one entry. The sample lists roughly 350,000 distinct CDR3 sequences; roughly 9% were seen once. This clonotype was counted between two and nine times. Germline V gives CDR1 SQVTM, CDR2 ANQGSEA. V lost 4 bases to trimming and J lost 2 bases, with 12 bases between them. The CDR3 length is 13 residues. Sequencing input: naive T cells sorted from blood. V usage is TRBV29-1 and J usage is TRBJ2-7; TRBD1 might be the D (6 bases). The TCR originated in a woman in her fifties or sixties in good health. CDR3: CSVGQGPTYEQYF. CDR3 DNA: TGCAGCGTTGGTCAGGGGCCTACCTACGAGCAGTACTTC.